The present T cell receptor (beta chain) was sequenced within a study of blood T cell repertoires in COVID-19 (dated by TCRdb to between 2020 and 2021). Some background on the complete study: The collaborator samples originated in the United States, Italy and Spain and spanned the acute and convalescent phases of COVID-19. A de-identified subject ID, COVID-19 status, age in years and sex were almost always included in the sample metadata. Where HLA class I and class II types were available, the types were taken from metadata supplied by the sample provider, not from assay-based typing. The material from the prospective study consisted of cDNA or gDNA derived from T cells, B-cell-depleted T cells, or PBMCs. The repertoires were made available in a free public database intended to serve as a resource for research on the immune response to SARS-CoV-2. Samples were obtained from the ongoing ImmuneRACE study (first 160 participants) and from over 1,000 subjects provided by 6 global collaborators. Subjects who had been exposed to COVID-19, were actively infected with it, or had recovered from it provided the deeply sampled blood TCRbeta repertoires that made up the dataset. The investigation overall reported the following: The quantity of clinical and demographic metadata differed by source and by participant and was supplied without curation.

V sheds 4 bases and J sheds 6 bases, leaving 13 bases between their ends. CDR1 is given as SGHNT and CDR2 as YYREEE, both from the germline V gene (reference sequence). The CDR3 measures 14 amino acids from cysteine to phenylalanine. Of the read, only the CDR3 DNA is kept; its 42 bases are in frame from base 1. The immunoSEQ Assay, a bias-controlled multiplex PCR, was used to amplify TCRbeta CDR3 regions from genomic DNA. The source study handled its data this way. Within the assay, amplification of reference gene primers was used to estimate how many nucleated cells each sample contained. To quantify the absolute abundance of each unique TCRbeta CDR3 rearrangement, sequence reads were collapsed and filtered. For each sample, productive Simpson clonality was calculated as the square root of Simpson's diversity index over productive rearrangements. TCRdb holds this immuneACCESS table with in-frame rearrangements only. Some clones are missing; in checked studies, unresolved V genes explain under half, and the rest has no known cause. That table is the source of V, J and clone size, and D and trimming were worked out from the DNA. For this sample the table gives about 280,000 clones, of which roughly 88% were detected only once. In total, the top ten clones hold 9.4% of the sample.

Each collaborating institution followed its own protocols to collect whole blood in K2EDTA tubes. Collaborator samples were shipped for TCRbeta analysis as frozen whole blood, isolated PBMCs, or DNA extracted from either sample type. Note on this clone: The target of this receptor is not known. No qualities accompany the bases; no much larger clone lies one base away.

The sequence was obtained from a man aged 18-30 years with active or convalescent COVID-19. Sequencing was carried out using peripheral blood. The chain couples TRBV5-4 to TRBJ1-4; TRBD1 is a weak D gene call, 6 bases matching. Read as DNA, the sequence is TGTGCCAGCAGCGTCGGACAGTTAGATGAAAAACTGTTTTTT. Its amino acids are CASSVGQLDEKLFF.